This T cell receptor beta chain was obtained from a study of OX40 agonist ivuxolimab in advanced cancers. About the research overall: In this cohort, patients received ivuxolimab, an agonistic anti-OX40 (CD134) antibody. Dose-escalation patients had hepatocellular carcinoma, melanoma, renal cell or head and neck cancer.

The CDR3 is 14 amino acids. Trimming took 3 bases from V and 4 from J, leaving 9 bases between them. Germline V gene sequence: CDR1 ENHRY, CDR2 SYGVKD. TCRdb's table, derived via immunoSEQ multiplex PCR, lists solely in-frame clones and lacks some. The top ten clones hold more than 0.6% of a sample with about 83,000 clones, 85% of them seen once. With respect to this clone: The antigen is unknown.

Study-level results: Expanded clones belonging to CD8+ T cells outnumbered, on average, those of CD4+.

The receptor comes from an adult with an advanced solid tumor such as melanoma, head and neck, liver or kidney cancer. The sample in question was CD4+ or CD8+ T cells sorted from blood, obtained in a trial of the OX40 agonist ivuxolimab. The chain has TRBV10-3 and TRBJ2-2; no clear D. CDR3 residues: CAISDRQVTGELFF. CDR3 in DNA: TGTGCCATCAGTGATCGGCAAGTCACCGGGGAGCTGTTTTTT.